This T cell receptor (beta chain) was identified in a study of shared clonotypes between healthy human individuals. Study-level background: CD4 naive cells filled three plates per donor, CD4 memory three, CD8 naive two and CD8 memory one. Findings of the study overall: The study found lower generation probabilities in non-shared clonotypes than in those shared by all four donors.

The CDR3 spans 14 residues. CDR1 and CDR2 (germline): SQVTM, ANQGSEA. J was trimmed by 7 bases and V by 6 bases; bases with no gene match: 11. A split of CD4+ cells into CD45RA+ naive and CD45RA-negative memory subsets was performed. TCRdb's copy holds only in-frame clones and misses some; the assay was immunoSEQ multiplex PCR. The table has 2 million to 3 million clones, over 85% seen once. Note on this clone: What it binds is unknown.

The genes are TRBV29-1 and TRBJ1-4, with 7 nucleotides matching TRBD1. The receptor's source is a man aged 18 to 35 in good health. Some clones in this sample may be carry-over from other donors' samples. The sequenced material came from naive CD4+ T cells from PBMCs. Subset given: CD45RA+ positively selected. Here the CDR3 DNA reads TGCAGCGTCCAAAAAGGGGGCGCAGGTGAAAAACTGTTTTTT. Its translation is CSVQKGGAGEKLFF. Supplemented by reference TRBV29-1 and TRBJ1-4, the full variable domain reads SAVISQKPSRDICQRGTSLTIQCQVDSQVTMMFWYRQQPGQSLTLIATANQGSEATYESGFVIDKFPISRPNLTFSTLTVSNMSPEDSSIYLCSVQKGGAGEKLFFGSGTQLSVL.